This TCR beta chain stems from a study of T cell responses to AZD1222 COVID-19 vaccine. Overall study results and limits: Regions 160-218 and 743-854 dominated among vaccine-associated CD4 TCRs spanning spike. Baseline seropositivity characterized only a handful of AZD1222 recipients.

Sequenced by immunoSEQ multiplex PCR; TCRdb stores in-frame clones only, minus some. In the table there are under 80,000 clones, around 82% of which are singletons. The CDR3 covers 13 residues. Germline CDR1 is LGHDT and CDR2 is YNNKEL (reference sequence). Trimming stripped 1 base from V and 4 bases from J, with 6 bases between. Details on this clone: Its antigen is undetermined.

The gene calls are TRBV3-1 (or the pseudogene TRBV3-2) and TRBJ2-3; the D is unclear. Sequenced material: peripheral blood, taken 28 days after the second AZD1222 dose. This TCR was recovered from an adult who received the AZD1222 COVID-19 vaccine. CDR3 nucleotides: TGTGCCAGCAGCCAAGGCAGCCCAGATACGCAGTATTTT. This translates into CASSQGSPDTQYF.